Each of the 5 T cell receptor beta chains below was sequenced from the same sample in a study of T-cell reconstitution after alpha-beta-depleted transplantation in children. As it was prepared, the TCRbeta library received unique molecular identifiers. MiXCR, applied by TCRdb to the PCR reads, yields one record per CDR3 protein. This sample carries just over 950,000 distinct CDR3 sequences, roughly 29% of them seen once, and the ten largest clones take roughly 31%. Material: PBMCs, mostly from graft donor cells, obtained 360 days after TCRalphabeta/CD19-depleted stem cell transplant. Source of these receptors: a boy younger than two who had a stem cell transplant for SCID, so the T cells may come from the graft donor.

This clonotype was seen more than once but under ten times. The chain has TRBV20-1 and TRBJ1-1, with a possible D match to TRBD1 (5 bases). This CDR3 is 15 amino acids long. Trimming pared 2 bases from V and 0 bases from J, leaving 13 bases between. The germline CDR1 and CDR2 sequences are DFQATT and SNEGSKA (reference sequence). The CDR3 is CSARWVGGVNTEAFF. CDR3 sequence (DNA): TGCAGTGCTAGATGGGTGGGGGGGGTGAACACTGAAGCTTTCTTT.

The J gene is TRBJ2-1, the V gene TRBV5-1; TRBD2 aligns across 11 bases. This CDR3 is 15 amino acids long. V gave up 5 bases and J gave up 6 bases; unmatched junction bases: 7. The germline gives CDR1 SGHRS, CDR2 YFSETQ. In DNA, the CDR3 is TGCGCCAGCAGACAGGGACTAGCGGCCTTCAATGAGCAGTTCTTC. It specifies CASRQGLAAFNEQFF. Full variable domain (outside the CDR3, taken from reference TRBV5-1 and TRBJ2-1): KAGVTQTPRYLIKTRGQQVTLSCSPISGHRSVSWYQQTPGQGLQFLFEYFSETQRNKGNFPGRFSGRQFSNSRSEMNVSTLELGDSALYLCASRQGLAAFNEQFFGPGTRLTVL.

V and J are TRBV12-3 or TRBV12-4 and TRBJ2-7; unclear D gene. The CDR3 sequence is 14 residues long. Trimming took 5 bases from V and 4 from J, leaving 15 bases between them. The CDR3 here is CASSPGGNTYEQYF. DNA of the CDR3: TGTGCCAGCAGTCCCGGCGGAAATACTTACGAGCAGTACTTC.

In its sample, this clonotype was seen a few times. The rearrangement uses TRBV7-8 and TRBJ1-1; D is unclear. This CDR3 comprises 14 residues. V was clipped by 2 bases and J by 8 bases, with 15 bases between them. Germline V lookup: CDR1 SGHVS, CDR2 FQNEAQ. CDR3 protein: CASSLSETKREAFF. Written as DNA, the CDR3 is TGTGCCAGCAGCTTAAGTGAGACAAAACGAGAAGCTTTCTTT.

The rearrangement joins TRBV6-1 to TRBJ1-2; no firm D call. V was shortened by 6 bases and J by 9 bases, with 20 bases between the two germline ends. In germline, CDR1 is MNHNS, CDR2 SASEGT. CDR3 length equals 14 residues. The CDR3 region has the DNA TGTGCCAGCAGGAATTCCGGGTCCAGAGGAAGCTACACCTTC. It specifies CASRNSGSRGSYTF.